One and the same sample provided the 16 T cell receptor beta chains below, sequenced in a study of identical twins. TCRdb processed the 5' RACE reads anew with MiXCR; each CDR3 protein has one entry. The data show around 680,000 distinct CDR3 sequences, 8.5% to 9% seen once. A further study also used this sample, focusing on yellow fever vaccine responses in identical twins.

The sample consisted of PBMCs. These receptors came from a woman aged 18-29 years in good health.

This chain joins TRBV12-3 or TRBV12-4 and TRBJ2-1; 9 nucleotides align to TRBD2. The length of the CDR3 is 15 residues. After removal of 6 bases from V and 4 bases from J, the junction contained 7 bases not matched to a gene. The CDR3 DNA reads TGTGCCAGCAGACGCCTAGCGGGGACATACAATGAGCAGTTCTTC. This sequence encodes CASRRLAGTYNEQFF.

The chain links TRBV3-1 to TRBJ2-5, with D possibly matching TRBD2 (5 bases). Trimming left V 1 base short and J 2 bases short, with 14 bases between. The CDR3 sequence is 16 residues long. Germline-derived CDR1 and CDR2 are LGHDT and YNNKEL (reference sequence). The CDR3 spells CASSQGPGSYQETQYF. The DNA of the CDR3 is TGTGCCAGCAGCCAAGGTCCGGGGTCGTATCAAGAGACCCAGTACTTC.

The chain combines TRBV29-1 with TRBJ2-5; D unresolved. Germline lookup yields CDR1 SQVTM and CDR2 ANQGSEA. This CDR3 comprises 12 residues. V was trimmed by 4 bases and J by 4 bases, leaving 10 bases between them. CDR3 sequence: CSVATSPETQYF. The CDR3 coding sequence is TGCAGCGTTGCTACATCCCCAGAGACCCAGTACTTC.

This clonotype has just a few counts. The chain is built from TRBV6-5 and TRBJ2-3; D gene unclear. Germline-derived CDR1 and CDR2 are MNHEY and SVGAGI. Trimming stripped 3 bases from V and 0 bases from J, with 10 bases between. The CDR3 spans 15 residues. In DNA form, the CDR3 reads TGTGCCAGCAGTTATGCGCCTCCTAGCACAGATACGCAGTATTTT. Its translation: CASSYAPPSTDTQYF.

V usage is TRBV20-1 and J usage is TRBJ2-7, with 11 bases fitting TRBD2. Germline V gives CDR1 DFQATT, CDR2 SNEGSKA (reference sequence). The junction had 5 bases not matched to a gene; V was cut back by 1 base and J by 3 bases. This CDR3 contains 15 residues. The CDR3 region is CSARGRGLAVYEQYF. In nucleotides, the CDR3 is TGCAGTGCTAGAGGGAGGGGACTAGCGGTCTACGAGCAGTACTTC.

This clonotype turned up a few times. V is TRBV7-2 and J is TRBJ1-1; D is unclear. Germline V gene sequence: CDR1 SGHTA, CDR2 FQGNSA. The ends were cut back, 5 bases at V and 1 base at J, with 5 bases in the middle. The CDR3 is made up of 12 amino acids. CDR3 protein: CASSDPNTEAFF. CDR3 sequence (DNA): TGTGCCAGCAGCGATCCGAACACTGAAGCTTTCTTT.

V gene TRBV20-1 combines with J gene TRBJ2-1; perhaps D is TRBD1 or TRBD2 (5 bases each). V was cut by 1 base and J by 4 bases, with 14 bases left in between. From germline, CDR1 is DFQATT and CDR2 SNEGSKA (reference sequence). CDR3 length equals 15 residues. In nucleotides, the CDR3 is TGCAGTGCTAGAGTCAGGGAGCGAATTTACAATGAGCAGTTCTTC. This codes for CSARVRERIYNEQFF.

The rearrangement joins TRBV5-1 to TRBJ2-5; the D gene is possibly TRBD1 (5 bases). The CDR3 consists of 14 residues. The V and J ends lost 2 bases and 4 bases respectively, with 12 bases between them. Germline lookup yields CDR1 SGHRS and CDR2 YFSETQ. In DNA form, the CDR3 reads TGCGCCAGCAGCTTTGCAGGGCGTCTAGAGACCCAGTACTTC. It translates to CASSFAGRLETQYF.

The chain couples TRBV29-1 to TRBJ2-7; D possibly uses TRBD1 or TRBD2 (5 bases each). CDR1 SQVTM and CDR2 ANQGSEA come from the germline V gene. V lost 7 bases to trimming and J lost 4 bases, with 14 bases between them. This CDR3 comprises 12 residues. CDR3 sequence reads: CSAGGHLYEQYF. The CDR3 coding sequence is TGCAGCGCTGGAGGACACCTATACGAGCAGTACTTC.

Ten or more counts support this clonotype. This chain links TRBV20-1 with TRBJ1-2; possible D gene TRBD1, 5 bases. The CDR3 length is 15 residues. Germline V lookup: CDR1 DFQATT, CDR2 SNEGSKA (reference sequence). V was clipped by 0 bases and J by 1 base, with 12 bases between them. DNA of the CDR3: TGCAGTGCTAGAGACCCGGGACGTTATAACTATGGCTACACCTTC. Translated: CSARDPGRYNYGYTF.

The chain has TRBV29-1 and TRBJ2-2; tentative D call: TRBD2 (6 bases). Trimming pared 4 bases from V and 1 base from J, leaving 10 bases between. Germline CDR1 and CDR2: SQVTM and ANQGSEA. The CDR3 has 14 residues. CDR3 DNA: TGCAGCGTTGGAGGTAGCGGGAACACCGGGGAGCTGTTTTTT. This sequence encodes CSVGGSGNTGELFF.

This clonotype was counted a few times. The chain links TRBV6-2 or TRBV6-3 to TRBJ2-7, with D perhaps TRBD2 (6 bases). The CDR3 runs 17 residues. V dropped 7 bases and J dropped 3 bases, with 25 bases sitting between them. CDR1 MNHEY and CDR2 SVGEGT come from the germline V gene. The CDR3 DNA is TGTGCCAGCACTTTGGCTCCGGGGACTCGAGAAAACTACGAGCAGTACTTC. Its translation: CASTLAPGTRENYEQYF.

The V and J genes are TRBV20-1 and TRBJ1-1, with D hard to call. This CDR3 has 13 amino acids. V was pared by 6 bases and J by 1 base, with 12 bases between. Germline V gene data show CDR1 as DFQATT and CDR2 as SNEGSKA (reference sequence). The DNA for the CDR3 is TGCAGTGCCCTAACTTTAAAGAACACTGAAGCTTTCTTT. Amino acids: CSALTLKNTEAFF.

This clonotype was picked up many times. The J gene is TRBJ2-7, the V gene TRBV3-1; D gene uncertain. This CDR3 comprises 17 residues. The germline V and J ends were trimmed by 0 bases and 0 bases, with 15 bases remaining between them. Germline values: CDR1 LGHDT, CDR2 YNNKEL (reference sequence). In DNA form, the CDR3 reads TGTGCCAGCAGCCAAGATTACCCAGGCGCCTCCTCCTACGAGCAGTACTTC. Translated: CASSQDYPGASSYEQYF.

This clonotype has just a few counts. CDR3 nucleotides: TGCGCCAGCAGCTTGGCGGGGACAGGGCTCGGGTCTGAAGCTTTCTTT. Protein product: CASSLAGTGLGSEAFF. This chain connects TRBV5-1 to TRBJ1-1; 9 nucleotides line up with TRBD1. CDR3 length equals 16 residues. Looked up from germline, CDR1 is SGHRS and CDR2 is YFSETQ. V was clipped by 0 bases and J by 6 bases; unmatched bases: 9.

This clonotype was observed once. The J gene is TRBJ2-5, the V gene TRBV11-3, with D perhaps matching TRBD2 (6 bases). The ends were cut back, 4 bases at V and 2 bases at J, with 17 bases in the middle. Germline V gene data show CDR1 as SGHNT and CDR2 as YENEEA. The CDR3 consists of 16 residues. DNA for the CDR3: TGTGCCAGCAGCTCCACAGGACGGGGGAGACAAGAGACCCAGTACTTC. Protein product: CASSSTGRGRQETQYF.